This TCR beta chain emerged from a study of cytomegalovirus exposure and HLA in healthy donors. The junction had 8 bases not matched to a gene; V was cut back by 1 base and J by 1 base. This CDR3 has 17 amino acids. Germline lookup yields CDR1 SQVTM and CDR2 ANQGSEA. The PCR contained 60 Vbeta and 13 Jbeta primers. Clones were sequenced by immunoSEQ multiplex PCR, and TCRdb holds only the in-frame ones, with some missing. In the table there are fewer than 200,000 clones, about four fifths of which are singletons. A word on this clone: A read error is likely, as this CDR3 ends without the conserved phenylalanine or tryptophan.

This sequence was found in a man in his forties in good health and CMV-seropositive. The specimen was PBMCs. The chain couples TRBV29-1 to TRBJ2-3; TRBD2 matches at 10 bases. CDR3 sequence reads: CSVEGTSGKTGTDTQYL. The DNA for the CDR3 is TGCAGCGTTGAAGGCACTAGCGGGAAAACGGGCACAGATACGCAGTATCTT.